The present T cell receptor (beta chain) was sequenced within a study of cytomegalovirus exposure and HLA in healthy donors. The primer mix had 60 Vbeta and 13 Jbeta primers. Only in-frame clones appear in the TCRdb table, and some are missing; sequencing was by immunoSEQ multiplex PCR. The data contain about 200,000 clones, 70% of them singletons. Findings of the study overall: Previous analysis showed most TCR beta V segments were productive about 87% or about 30% of the time. The study flagged roughly 160 TCR beta chains as cytomegalovirus-associated. In a later analysis, TCR beta V- and J-gene trimming showed a link to a missense DCLRE1C variant.

The donors were healthy bone marrow donors. Concerning this clone: Antigen unknown.

The sample consisted of PBMCs. The TCR was taken from a man aged 35 to 55 in good health and CMV-seropositive.

The CDR3 loop is CASSGSGGAFYEQFF. Here the CDR3 DNA reads TGTGCCAGCAGCGGGAGCGGGGGGGCCTTCTATGAGCAGTTCTTC. The chain joins TRBV7-2 to TRBJ2-1; the match to TRBD2 covers 10 bases. The CDR3 covers 15 residues. V shed 5 bases, J shed 8 bases, and the junction held 9 bases outside the gene matches. Germline V CDR1 and CDR2: SGHTA, FQGNSA.